The next 18 T cell receptor beta chains were all read from a single sample in a study of PD-1 blockade in classical Hodgkin lymphoma. Time point noted: cycle 4 day 1 (C4D1), after five to seven weeks of nivolumab. Each of the patients experienced relapse following autologous stem cell transplantation, and their brentuximab vedotin exposure differed. By magnetic negative selection, CD8+ T cells were isolated from the thawed PBMCs. The protocol was immunoSEQ multiplex PCR, while the TCRdb copy is restricted to in-frame clones and leaves out a portion. The repertoire holds around 21,000 clones, approximately 84% seen once, with just under 7.5% in the top ten. This specimen was CD8+ T cells from blood, taken before the fourth cycle of nivolumab. The source is a human donor with classical Hodgkin lymphoma.

The gene calls are TRBV4-3 and TRBJ2-1; 9 bases are shared with TRBD2. V dropped 2 bases and J dropped 0; count of bases not matched to a gene: 11. CDR3 size: 19 residues. Per germline, CDR1 LGHNA and CDR2 YSLEER. In DNA, the CDR3 is TGCGCCAGCAGCCAAATGGGAAGGAGTAGCGGGGGCTCCTACAATGAGCAGTTCTTC. It specifies CASSQMGRSSGGSYNEQFF.

V usage is TRBV30 and J usage is TRBJ1-6; 7 nucleotides match TRBD1. This CDR3 is 15 amino acids long. J gave up 9 bases and V 0 bases, and 8 bases lay outside the gene matches. Germline V gene data show CDR1 as GTSNPN and CDR2 as SVGIG (reference sequence). CDR3 nucleotide sequence: TGTGCCTGGAGTGTAACAAAGGGGGCAGGTTCACCCCTCCACTTT. Translating it yields CAWSVTKGAGSPLHF.

The J gene is TRBJ2-2, the V gene TRBV9; tentative D call: TRBD2 (6 bases). Germline-derived CDR1 and CDR2 are SGDLS and YYNGEE. The CDR3 spans 18 residues. Trimming shortened V by 0 bases and J by 3 bases, and 18 bases separated the two germline ends. In DNA form, the CDR3 reads TGTGCCAGCAGCGTAGATTGGGGGGAAGGCGGGGACACCGGGGAGCTGTTTTTT. Translating gives CASSVDWGEGGDTGELFF.

About this clone itself: Compared with germline, one end of the junction differs, possibly owing to a read error. The same CDR3 arises from other DNA sequences in this sample as well. The chain couples TRBV13 to TRBJ2-3; no clear D. Per the germline V gene, CDR1 is PRHDT and CDR2 is FYEKMQ (reference sequence). The CDR3 consists of 14 residues. In DNA form, the CDR3 reads TGTGCCAGTAGCTTAGTAGCTATCACAGATACGCAGTATTTT. This gives the protein CASSLVAITDTQYF.

This clone was seen more than once but under ten times. The DNA of the CDR3 is TGTGCCAGCAGCTTATCCCTCGCCTACGAGCAGTACTTC. It yields the protein CASSLSLAYEQYF. The chain employs TRBV7-9 and TRBJ2-7; D not resolved. This CDR3 comprises 13 residues. The germline V gene has CDR1 SEHNR and CDR2 FQNEAQ (reference sequence). The V gene lost 2 bases and the J gene lost 2 bases, with 7 bases spanning the gap.

This chain uses TRBV11-2 with TRBJ2-1, with D unclear. CDR1 SGHAT and CDR2 FQNNGV come from the germline V gene. V was trimmed by 5 bases and J by 5 bases, leaving 10 bases between them. This CDR3 has 13 amino acids. The CDR3 DNA is TGTGCCAGCAGCCCTAAACGGAACAATGAGCAGTTCTTC. Translation: CASSPKRNNEQFF.

V gene TRBV30 combines with J gene TRBJ2-7; D not certain. Germline CDR1 reads GTSNPN; CDR2 reads SVGIG (reference sequence). The CDR3 spans 13 residues. V lost 0 bases and J 3 bases, leaving 9 bases between the germline ends. CDR3 DNA sequence: TGTGCCTGGAGTGTACGGCAGCTCTACGAGCAGTACTTC. Translated: CAWSVRQLYEQYF.

The chain links TRBV4-3 to TRBJ2-7; a possible D gene is TRBD1 (5 bases). Germline-derived CDR1 and CDR2 are LGHNA and YSLEER. Trimming cost V 3 bases and J 0 bases, with 9 bases left between them. CDR3 length equals 14 residues. Here the CDR3 DNA reads TGCGCCAGCAGCCACGACAGCATCTCCTACGAGCAGTACTTC. Its translation is CASSHDSISYEQYF.

The CDR3 sequence is CASSYSGTVNQPQHF. CDR3 DNA: TGTGCCAGCAGTTACTCCGGGACAGTCAATCAGCCCCAGCATTTT. J is TRBJ1-5 and V is TRBV6-6, with TRBD1 matching 7 bases. Germline CDR1 reads MNHNY; CDR2 reads SVGAGI (reference sequence). V was clipped by 0 bases and J by 3 bases; unmatched bases: 2. This CDR3 is built from 15 residues.

The V gene is TRBV5-1, the J gene TRBJ1-2; unclear D gene. The CDR3 contains 14 residues. Germline CDR1 reads SGHRS; CDR2 reads YFSETQ. Trimming stripped 4 bases from V and 6 bases from J, with 16 bases between. The CDR3 DNA follows: TGCGCCAGCAGCCCGTGGACCGGGATGGATGGCTACACCTTC. This encodes CASSPWTGMDGYTF.

The chain carries TRBV19 and TRBJ2-7; 9 positions match TRBD2. V lost 1 base and J lost 3; bases outside the gene matches: 10. Germline loops: CDR1 LNHDA, CDR2 SQIVND (reference sequence). CDR3 length: 17 amino acids. The CDR3 loop reads CASSIASGLAQYYEQYF. The CDR3 DNA reads as TGTGCCAGTAGTATAGCCTCGGGACTAGCACAGTACTACGAGCAGTACTTC.

V and J are TRBV7-6 and TRBJ2-7, with 11 positions matching TRBD1. CDR1 and CDR2 from the germline V gene are SGHVS and FNYEAQ. The CDR3 spans 13 residues. J was trimmed by 7 bases and V by 6 bases; bases with no gene match: 5. For the CDR3, the DNA is TGTGCCAGCAGTGGACAGGGGGCGGAAGAGCAGTACTTC. Translating gives CASSGQGAEEQYF.

This clone showed up just a few times. This chain connects TRBV14 to TRBJ1-1, with D possibly being TRBD1 (6 bases). V gave up 9 bases and J gave up 1 base, with 9 bases separating them. Germline CDR1 and CDR2: SGHDN and FVKESK. This CDR3 spans 12 amino acids. The CDR3 DNA is TGTGCCAGTAGACAGGAGAACACTGAAGCTTTCTTT. Amino acids: CASRQENTEAFF. The full variable domain, in which reference TRBV14 and TRBJ1-1 provide the parts outside the CDR3, is EAGVTQFPSHSVIEKGQTVTLRCDPISGHDNLYWYRRVMGKEIKFLLHFVKESKQDESGMPNNRFLAERTGGTYSTLKVQPAELEDSGVYFCASRQENTEAFFGQGTRLTVV.

This chain joins TRBV6-1 and TRBJ1-4, with D maybe TRBD1 (5 bases). The CDR3 loop spans 15 amino acids. The V end lost 1 base, the J end lost 7 bases, and 13 bases lay between the germline ends. Per the germline V gene, CDR1 is MNHNS and CDR2 is SASEGT. CDR3 DNA: TGTGCCAGCAGTGAAGAGGATCAGGGTGGTGAAAAACTGTTTTTT. Translation: CASSEEDQGGEKLFF.

J is TRBJ1-2 and V is TRBV27, with TRBD1 matching over 7 bases. The CDR3 runs to 15 residues. Germline loops: CDR1 MNHEY, CDR2 SMNVEV (reference sequence). J lost 4 bases, V lost 0 bases, and 5 bases had no gene match. This chain's CDR3 is CASSLSLGQLYGYTF. The CDR3 coding sequence is TGTGCCAGCAGTTTATCCCTGGGACAGCTCTATGGCTACACCTTC.

This chain links TRBV27 with TRBJ2-1; 11 positions match TRBD1. The V and J ends lost 7 bases and 5 bases, in that order; junction bases with no gene match: 10. Per the germline V gene, CDR1 is MNHEY and CDR2 is SMNVEV (reference sequence). This CDR3 spans 16 amino acids. The CDR3, as DNA: TGTGCCAGCACTTACCAGGGGGACAGGGGGAACAATGAGCAGTTCTTC. This translates into CASTYQGDRGNNEQFF.

V is TRBV5-5 and J is TRBJ1-2, with D unresolved. The CDR3 consists of 11 residues. CDR1 is SGHKS, CDR2 YYEKEE, per germline (reference sequence). V shed 2 bases and J shed 7 bases, with 6 bases lying between them. The CDR3 sequence: CASSFLGGYTF. The CDR3 DNA follows: TGTGCCAGCAGCTTTTTAGGTGGCTACACCTTC.

In this sample, this clone turned up once. The genes are TRBV9 and TRBJ1-1; no definite D call. Trimming removed 4 bases from V and 5 bases from J, with 12 bases in between. This CDR3 has 13 amino acids. Germline CDR1 SGDLS, CDR2 YYNGEE. The DNA for the CDR3 is TGTGCCAGCAGCCCCTCCGGTGGGACTGAAGCTTTCTTT. It codes for CASSPSGGTEAFF.